Below, one T cell receptor beta chain is given with its context. The CDR3 consists of 12 residues. The V end lost 6 bases, the J end lost 9 bases, and 9 bases lay between the germline ends. Germline CDR1 SNHLY, CDR2 FYNNEI. This sample was included in a study of OX40 agonist ivuxolimab in advanced cancers. Method: immunoSEQ multiplex PCR; TCRdb's copy keeps in-frame clones and lacks some. The sample shows 60,000 to 70,000 clones, roughly 90% of them seen only once. Specimen: CD4+ or CD8+ T cells sorted from blood, collected in a trial of the OX40 agonist ivuxolimab. The chain links TRBV2 to TRBJ1-6; no definite D call. This clonotype originated in an adult with an advanced solid tumor such as melanoma, head and neck, liver or kidney cancer. The CDR3 sequence: CASRAFGSPLHF. Here the CDR3 DNA reads TGTGCCAGCAGAGCCTTTGGTTCACCCCTCCACTTT.